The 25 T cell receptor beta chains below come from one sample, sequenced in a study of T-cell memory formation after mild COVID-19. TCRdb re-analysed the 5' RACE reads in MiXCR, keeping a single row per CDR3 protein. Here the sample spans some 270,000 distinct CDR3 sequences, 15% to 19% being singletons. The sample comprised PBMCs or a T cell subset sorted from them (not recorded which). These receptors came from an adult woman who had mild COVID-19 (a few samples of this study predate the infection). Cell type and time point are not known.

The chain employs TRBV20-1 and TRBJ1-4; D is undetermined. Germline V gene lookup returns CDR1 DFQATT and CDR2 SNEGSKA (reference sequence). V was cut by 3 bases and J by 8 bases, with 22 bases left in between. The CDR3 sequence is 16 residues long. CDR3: CSARMGGSIRKEKLFF. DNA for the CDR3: TGCAGTGCTAGGATGGGAGGGAGTATTAGGAAGGAAAAACTGTTTTTT.

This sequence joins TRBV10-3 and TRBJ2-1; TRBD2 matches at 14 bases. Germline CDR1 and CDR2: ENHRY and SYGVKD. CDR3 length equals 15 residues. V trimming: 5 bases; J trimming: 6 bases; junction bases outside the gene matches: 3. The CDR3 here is CAISMTSGGANEQFF. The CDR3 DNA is TGTGCCATCAGTATGACTAGCGGGGGGGCCAATGAGCAGTTCTTC.

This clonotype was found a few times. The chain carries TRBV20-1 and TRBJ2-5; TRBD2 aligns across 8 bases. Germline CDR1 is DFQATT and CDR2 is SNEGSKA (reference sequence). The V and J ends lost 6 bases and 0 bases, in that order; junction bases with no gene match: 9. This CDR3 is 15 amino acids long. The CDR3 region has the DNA TGCAGTGCGACCAATCCGGGGGGGGACCAAGAGACCCAGTACTTC. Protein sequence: CSATNPGGDQETQYF.

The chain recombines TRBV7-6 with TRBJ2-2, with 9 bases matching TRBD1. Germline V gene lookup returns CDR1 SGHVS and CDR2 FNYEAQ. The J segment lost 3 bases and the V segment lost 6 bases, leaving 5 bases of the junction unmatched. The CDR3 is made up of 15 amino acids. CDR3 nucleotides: TGTGCCAGCAGATCAGACAGGGGGGACACCGGGGAGCTGTTTTTT. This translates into CASRSDRGDTGELFF.

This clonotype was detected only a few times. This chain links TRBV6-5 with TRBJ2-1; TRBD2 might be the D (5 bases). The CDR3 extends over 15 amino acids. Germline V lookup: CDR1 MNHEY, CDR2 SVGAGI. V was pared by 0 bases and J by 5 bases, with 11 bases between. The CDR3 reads CASSYSRSGDNEQFF. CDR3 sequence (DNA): TGTGCCAGCAGTTACTCGCGGTCCGGGGACAATGAGCAGTTCTTC.

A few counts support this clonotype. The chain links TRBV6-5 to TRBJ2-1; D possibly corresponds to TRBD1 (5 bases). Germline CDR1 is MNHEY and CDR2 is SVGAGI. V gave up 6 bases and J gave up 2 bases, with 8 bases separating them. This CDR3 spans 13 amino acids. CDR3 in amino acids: CASSLDTYNEQFF. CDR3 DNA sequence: TGTGCCAGCAGCCTGGACACCTACAATGAGCAGTTCTTC.

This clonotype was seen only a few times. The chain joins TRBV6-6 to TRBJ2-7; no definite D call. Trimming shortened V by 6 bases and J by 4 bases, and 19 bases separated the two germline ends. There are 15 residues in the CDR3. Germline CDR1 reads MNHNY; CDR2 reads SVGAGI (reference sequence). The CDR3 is CASSADRPGRYEQYF. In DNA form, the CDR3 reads TGTGCCAGCAGCGCAGACCGGCCCGGACGTTACGAGCAGTACTTC.

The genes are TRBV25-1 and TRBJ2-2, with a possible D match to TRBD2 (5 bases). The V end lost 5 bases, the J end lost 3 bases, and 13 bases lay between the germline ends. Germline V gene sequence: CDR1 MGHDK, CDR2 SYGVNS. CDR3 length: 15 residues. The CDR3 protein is CASSNRRVDTGELFF. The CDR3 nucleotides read TGTGCCAGCAGTAACCGGCGGGTGGACACCGGGGAGCTGTTTTTT.

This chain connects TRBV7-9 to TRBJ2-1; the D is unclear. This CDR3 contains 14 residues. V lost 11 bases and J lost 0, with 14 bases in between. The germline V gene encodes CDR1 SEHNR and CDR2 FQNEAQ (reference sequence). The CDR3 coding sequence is TGTGCCGGTTACTCAACGGGCTCCTACAATGAGCAGTTCTTC. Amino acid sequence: CAGYSTGSYNEQFF. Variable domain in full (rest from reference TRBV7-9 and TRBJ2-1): DTGVSQNPRHKITKRGQNVTFRCDPISEHNRLYWYRQTLGQGPEFLTYFQNEAQLEKSRLLSDRFSAERPKGSFSTLEIQRTEQGDSAMYLCAGYSTGSYNEQFFGPGTRLTVL.

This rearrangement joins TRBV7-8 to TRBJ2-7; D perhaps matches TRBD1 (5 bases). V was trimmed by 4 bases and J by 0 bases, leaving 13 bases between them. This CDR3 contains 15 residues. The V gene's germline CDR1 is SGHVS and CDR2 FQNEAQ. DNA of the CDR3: TGTGCCAGCAGCTCCAGGGAACGAGACTCCTACGAGCAGTACTTC. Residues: CASSSRERDSYEQYF. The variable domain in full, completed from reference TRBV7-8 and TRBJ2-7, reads GAGVSQSPRYKVAKRGQDVALRCDPISGHVSLFWYQQALGQGPEFLTYFQNEAQLDKSGLPSDRFFAERPEGSVSTLKIQRTQQEDSAVYLCASSSRERDSYEQYFGPGTRLTVT.

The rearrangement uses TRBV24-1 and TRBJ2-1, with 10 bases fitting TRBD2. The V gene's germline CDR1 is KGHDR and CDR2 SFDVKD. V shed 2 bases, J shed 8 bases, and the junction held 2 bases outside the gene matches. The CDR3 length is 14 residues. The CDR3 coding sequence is TGTGCCACCAGTGATTCCCTAGCGGGAGATGAGCAGTTCTTC. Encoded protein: CATSDSLAGDEQFF.

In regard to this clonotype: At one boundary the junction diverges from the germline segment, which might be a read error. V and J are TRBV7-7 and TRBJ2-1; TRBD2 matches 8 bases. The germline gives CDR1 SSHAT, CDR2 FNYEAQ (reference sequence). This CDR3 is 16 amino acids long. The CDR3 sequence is CASSRGASGRNNEQFF. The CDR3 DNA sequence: TGTGCTAGCAGCCGGGGGGCTAGCGGGCGTAACAATGAGCAGTTCTTC.

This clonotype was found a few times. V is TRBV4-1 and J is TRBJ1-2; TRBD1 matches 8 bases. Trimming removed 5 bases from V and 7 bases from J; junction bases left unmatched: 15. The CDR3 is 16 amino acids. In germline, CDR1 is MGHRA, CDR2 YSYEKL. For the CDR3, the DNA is TGCGCCAGCAGCGAAGCCGGAATAAAGACAGGGGCTGGCTACACCTTC. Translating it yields CASSEAGIKTGAGYTF.

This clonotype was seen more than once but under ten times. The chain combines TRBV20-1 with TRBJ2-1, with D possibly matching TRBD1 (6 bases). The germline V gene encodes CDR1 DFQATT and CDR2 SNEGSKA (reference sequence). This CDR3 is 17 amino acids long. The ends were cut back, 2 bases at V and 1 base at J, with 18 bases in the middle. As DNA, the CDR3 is TGCAGTGCTAGAATTTCGCAGGGGCCGTGGTCCTACAATGAGCAGTTCTTC. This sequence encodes CSARISQGPWSYNEQFF.

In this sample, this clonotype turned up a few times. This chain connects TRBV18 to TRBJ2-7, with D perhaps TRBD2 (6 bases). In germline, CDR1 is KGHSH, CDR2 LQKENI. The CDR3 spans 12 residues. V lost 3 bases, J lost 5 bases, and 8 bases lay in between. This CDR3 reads CASSPSGDEQYF. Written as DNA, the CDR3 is TGTGCCAGCTCACCCTCGGGAGACGAGCAGTACTTC.

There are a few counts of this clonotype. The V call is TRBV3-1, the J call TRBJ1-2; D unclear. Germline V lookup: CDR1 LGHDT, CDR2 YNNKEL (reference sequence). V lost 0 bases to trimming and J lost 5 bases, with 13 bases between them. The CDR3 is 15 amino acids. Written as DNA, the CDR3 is TGTGCCAGCAGCCAAGATTCCAGGACTGGGTATGGCTACACCTTC. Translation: CASSQDSRTGYGYTF.

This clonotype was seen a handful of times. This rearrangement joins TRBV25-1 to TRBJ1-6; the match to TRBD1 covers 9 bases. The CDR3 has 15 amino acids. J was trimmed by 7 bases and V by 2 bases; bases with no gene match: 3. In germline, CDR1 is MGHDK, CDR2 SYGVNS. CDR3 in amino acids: CASSELGQGNSPLHF. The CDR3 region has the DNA TGTGCCAGCAGTGAACTCGGACAGGGGAATTCACCCCTCCACTTT.

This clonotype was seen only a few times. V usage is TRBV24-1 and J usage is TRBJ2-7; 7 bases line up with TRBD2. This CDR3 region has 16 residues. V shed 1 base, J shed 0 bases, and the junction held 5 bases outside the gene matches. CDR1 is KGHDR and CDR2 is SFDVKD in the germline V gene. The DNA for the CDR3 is TGTGCCACCAGTGATTTCTTGCCGGGAGGCTCCTACGAGCAGTACTTC. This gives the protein CATSDFLPGGSYEQYF.

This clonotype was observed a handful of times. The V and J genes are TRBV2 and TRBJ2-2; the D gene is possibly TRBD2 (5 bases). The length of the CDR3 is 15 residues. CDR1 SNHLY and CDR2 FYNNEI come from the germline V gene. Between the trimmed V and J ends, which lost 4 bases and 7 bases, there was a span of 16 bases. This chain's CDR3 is CASSVGSPGSGELFF. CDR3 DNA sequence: TGTGCCAGCAGTGTAGGATCCCCTGGGAGCGGGGAGCTGTTTTTT.

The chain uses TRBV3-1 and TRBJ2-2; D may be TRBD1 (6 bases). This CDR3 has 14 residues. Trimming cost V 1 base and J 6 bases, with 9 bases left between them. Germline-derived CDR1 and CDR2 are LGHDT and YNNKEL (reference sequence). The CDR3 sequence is CASSQGPGAGELFF. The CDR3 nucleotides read TGTGCCAGCAGCCAAGGACCAGGGGCCGGGGAGCTGTTTTTT.

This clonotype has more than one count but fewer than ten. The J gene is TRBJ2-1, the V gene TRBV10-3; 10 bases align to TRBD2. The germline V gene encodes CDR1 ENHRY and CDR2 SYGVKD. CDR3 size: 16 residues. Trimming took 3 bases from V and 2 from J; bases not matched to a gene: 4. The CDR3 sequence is CAISELAGRTYNEQFF. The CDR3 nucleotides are TGTGCCATCAGTGAACTAGCGGGACGAACCTACAATGAGCAGTTCTTC.

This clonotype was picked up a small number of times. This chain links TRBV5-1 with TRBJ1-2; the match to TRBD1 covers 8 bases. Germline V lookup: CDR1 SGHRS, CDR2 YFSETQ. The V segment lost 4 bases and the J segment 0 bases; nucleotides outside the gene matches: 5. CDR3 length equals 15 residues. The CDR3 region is CASSPGTGANYGYTF. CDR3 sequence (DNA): TGCGCCAGCAGCCCAGGGACAGGAGCTAACTATGGCTACACCTTC.

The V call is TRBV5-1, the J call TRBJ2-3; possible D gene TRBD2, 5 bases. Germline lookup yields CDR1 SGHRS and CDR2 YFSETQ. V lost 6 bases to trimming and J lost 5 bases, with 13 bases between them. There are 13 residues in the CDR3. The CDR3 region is CASNGGHGDTQYF. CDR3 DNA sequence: TGCGCCAGCAACGGAGGCCATGGAGATACGCAGTATTTT.

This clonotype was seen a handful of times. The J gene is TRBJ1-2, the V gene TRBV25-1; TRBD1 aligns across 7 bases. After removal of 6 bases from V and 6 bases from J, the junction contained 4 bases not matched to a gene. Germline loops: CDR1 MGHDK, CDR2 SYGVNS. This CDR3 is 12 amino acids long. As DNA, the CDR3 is TGTGCCAGCAGGGGACAGTTCGATGGCTACACCTTC. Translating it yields CASRGQFDGYTF.

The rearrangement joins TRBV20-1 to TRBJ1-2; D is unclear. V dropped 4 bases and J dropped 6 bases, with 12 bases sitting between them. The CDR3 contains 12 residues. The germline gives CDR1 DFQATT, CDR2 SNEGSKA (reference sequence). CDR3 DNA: TGCAGTGCTATTGATAACCCCGATGGCTACACCTTC. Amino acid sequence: CSAIDNPDGYTF.